These T cell receptor beta chains were read from a single sample in a study of T-cell memory formation after mild COVID-19. TCRdb independently ran MiXCR on the 5' RACE reads; one entry per CDR3 protein. The sample lists almost 350,000 distinct CDR3 sequences; 20% to 25% were seen once. Input material: PBMCs or a T cell subset sorted from them (not recorded which). These receptors were taken from a man between 18 and 35 years old who had mild COVID-19 (a few samples of this study predate the infection). Cell type and time point are not known. Each CDR3 is given with its conserved first and last residue. Fields, in order: J gene, D gene, V gene, clone size, CDR3 protein, CDR3 DNA. D genes are given only for firm matches. For some rows the clone size is stated as once, few or many, or as a class when expanded; others skip it.

>TRBJ1-1|NA|TRBV7-9|few
CASSLGDAEAFF
TGTGCCAGCAGCTTAGGGGACGCTGAAGCTTTCTTT
>TRBJ2-1|NA|TRBV4-3|few
CASSQEEGGHYNEQFF
TGCGCCAGCAGCCAAGAGGAAGGCGGACATTACAATGAGCAGTTCTTC
>TRBJ2-5|TRBD2|TRBV6-5|NA
CASNPGTSVGGETQYF
TGTGCCAGCAACCCCGGGACTAGCGTGGGCGGAGAGACCCAGTACTTC
>TRBJ2-5|NA|TRBV2|NA
CAGGKGEIETQYF
TGTGCCGGCGGTAAAGGGGAAATAGAGACCCAGTACTTC
>TRBJ1-6|NA|TRBV5-6|few
CASSLEVWGPLHF
TGTGCCAGCAGCTTGGAGGTATGGGGACCCCTCCACTTT
>TRBJ2-1|NA|TRBV7-2|NA
CASSFWVRLRNFNEQFF
TGTGCCAGCAGCTTTTGGGTTCGGTTAAGGAACTTCAATGAGCAGTTCTTC
>TRBJ2-5|TRBD1|TRBV15|NA
CATRAGTGLGETQYF
TGTGCCACCAGAGCCGGGACAGGGTTAGGGGAGACCCAGTACTTC
>TRBJ1-6|TRBD1|TRBV2|NA
CASSEGSGGRSPLHF
TGTGCCAGCAGTGAAGGTTCAGGGGGCCGTTCACCCCTCCACTTT
>TRBJ2-3|NA|TRBV5-1|few
CASSPTSLVTQYF
TGCGCCAGCAGTCCCACTAGTTTGGTTACGCAGTATTTT
>TRBJ1-1|NA|TRBV24-1|NA
CATEESMNTEAFF
TGTGCCACGGAGGAAAGCATGAACACTGAAGCTTTCTTT
>TRBJ1-1|TRBD1|TRBV6-2/TRBV6-3|NA
CASSPDRGLVAFF
TGTGCCAGCAGCCCCGACAGGGGGCTCGTGGCTTTCTTT
>TRBJ2-5|TRBD1|TRBV24-1|NA
CATQGAEETQYF
TGTGCCACACAGGGGGCCGAAGAGACCCAGTACTTC
>TRBJ2-3|NA|TRBV6-5|NA
CASSYPFYRLSTDTQYF
TGTGCCAGCAGTTACCCATTTTATAGGCTAAGCACAGATACGCAGTATTTT
>TRBJ2-5|TRBD2|TRBV6-2/TRBV6-3|once
CASLTPTRGQETQYF
TGTGCCAGCCTCACTCCCACGCGGGGGCAAGAGACCCAGTACTTC
>TRBJ1-2|NA|TRBV6-5|NA
CASSIGAGGWNGYTF
TGTGCCAGCAGTATCGGTGCAGGCGGGTGGAATGGCTACACCTTC
>TRBJ2-3|NA|TRBV29-1|few
CSHRKGQHTQYF
TGCAGCCACCGAAAAGGGCAGCATACGCAGTATTTT
>TRBJ2-5|NA|TRBV5-1|once
CASSLGVGGPETQYF
TGCGCCAGCAGCTTGGGAGTGGGTGGCCCAGAGACCCAGTACTTC
>TRBJ2-7|TRBD1|TRBV6-5|NA
CASRAGQGANEQYF
TGTGCCAGCAGAGCGGGACAGGGGGCAAACGAGCAGTACTTC
>TRBJ2-1|TRBD2|TRBV10-3|NA
CAISEGRSGGNNEQFF
TGTGCCATCAGTGAGGGAAGAAGCGGGGGGAACAATGAGCAGTTCTTC
>TRBJ2-3|NA|TRBV25-1|few
CASSAQTGAGTDTQYF
TGTGCCAGCAGTGCCCAAACAGGGGCGGGAACAGATACGCAGTATTTT
>TRBJ2-5|TRBD1|TRBV10-3|few
CAISRTGGLETQYF
TGTGCCATCAGCAGGACAGGGGGCTTGGAGACCCAGTACTTC
>TRBJ2-6|NA|TRBV4-1|NA
CASSPGQGRSGANVLTF
TGCGCCAGCAGCCCGGGCCAGGGGAGATCAGGGGCCAACGTCCTGACTTTC
>TRBJ2-1|TRBD2|TRBV29-1|NA
CSAAGGGGPSSYNEQFF
TGCAGCGCCGCCGGGGGGGGAGGTCCTAGCTCCTACAATGAGCAGTTCTTC
>TRBJ2-3|NA|TRBV28|few
CASSVQGADTQYF
TGTGCCAGCAGCGTACAGGGAGCAGATACGCAGTATTTT
>TRBJ2-3|NA|TRBV20-1|NA
CSARDFIRTDTQYF
TGCAGTGCTAGAGACTTCATCCGCACAGATACGCAGTATTTT
>TRBJ2-5|TRBD1|TRBV2|NA
CASREQGVYETQYF
TGTGCCAGCAGGGAACAGGGGGTTTATGAGACCCAGTACTTC
>TRBJ2-1|NA|TRBV5-1|few
CASSSGQTIHNEQFF
TGCGCCAGCAGCTCCGGACAGACCATACACAATGAGCAGTTCTTC
>TRBJ2-1|TRBD1|TRBV7-3|NA
CASSLQGAGNEQFF
TGTGCCAGCAGCCTACAGGGGGCTGGCAATGAGCAGTTCTTC
>TRBJ1-5|NA|TRBV19|NA
CASSTRGTGTPQPQHF
TGTGCCAGTAGTACTAGGGGCACCGGAACGCCCCAGCCCCAGCATTTT
>TRBJ2-2|NA|TRBV7-2|NA
CASSLALVPGELFF
TGTGCCAGCAGCTTAGCACTAGTTCCCGGGGAGCTGTTTTTT
>TRBJ2-5|NA|TRBV6-6|few
CASRPQGGPEETQYF
TGTGCCAGCAGACCCCAAGGGGGGCCGGAAGAGACCCAGTACTTC
>TRBJ2-5|NA|TRBV7-6|few
CASSLGGGGHKQETQYF
TGTGCCAGCAGCTTAGGTGGGGGAGGACACAAGCAAGAGACCCAGTACTTC
>TRBJ1-5|NA|TRBV12-3/TRBV12-4|many
CASSSGYNQPQHF
TGTGCCAGCAGTTCAGGGTACAATCAGCCCCAGCATTTT
>TRBJ2-5|NA|TRBV4-1|NA
CASSQPGTQETQYF
TGCGCCAGCAGCCAACCGGGGACGCAAGAGACCCAGTACTTC
>TRBJ2-5|TRBD1|TRBV7-6|NA
CASSTQTGYQETQYF
TGTGCCAGCAGCACTCAGACAGGGTACCAAGAGACCCAGTACTTC
>TRBJ2-3|NA|TRBV2|few
CASRPFTGGPADTQYF
TGTGCCAGCAGACCCTTTACGGGGGGCCCCGCAGATACGCAGTATTTT
>TRBJ2-7|NA|TRBV7-9|NA
CASSLGAADEQYF
TGTGCCAGCAGCTTAGGGGCCGCCGACGAGCAGTACTTC
>TRBJ2-5|NA|TRBV7-2|once
CASSLYGAQETQYF
TGTGCCAGCAGCTTATACGGGGCCCAAGAGACCCAGTACTTC
>TRBJ2-7|TRBD2|TRBV4-3|many
CASSQGGGEQYF
TGCGCCAGCAGCCAAGGGGGGGGCGAGCAGTACTTC
>TRBJ2-7|NA|TRBV19|few
CASSWTDSSYEQYF
TGTGCCAGTAGCTGGACGGACAGCTCCTACGAGCAGTACTTC
>TRBJ1-1|NA|TRBV7-3|NA
CASSVDRNTEAFF
TGTGCCAGCAGCGTTGACAGGAACACTGAAGCTTTCTTT
>TRBJ1-3|NA|TRBV12-3/TRBV12-4|NA
CASSSVWAGNTIYF
TGTGCCAGCAGTTCCGTGTGGGCTGGAAACACCATATATTTT
>TRBJ1-5|NA|TRBV12-3/TRBV12-4|NA
CASSLQVSQPQHF
TGTGCCAGCAGTTTGCAGGTTTCTCAGCCCCAGCATTTT
>TRBJ2-4|NA|TRBV27|NA
CASSPFGVSLAKNIQYF
TGTGCCAGCAGCCCGTTCGGAGTGTCACTAGCCAAAAACATTCAGTACTTC
>TRBJ1-2|NA|TRBV4-2|few
CASSQGNEGMSYGYTF
TGTGCCAGCAGCCAAGGCAACGAGGGGATGTCTTATGGCTACACCTTC
>TRBJ1-1|NA|TRBV18|NA
CASSFSEVMNTEAFF
TGTGCCAGCTCTTTTTCCGAGGTTATGAACACTGAAGCTTTCTTT
>TRBJ1-2|NA|TRBV6-5|NA
CASSPVVGYGYTF
TGTGCCAGCAGCCCCGTGGTGGGCTATGGCTACACCTTC